This T cell receptor beta chain was recovered during a study of T cell responses to AZD1222 COVID-19 vaccine. Sequencing was performed with immunoSEQ multiplex PCR; in TCRdb, only in-frame clones are kept and a portion is missing. The sample contains about 120,000 clones, about 92% of which appear only once. Study observations and caveats: Unmutated variant regions are reportedly the target of nearly half of TCRs that are spike-specific.

This clone was seen once. What it recognizes is unknown. The germline V and J ends were trimmed by 4 bases and 1 base, with 14 bases remaining between them. The CDR3 contains 15 residues. The J gene is TRBJ2-7, the V gene TRBV23-1; perhaps TRBD1 as D (5 bases). TRBV23-1 is an ORF; its function is uncertain. Source: peripheral blood, taken 28 days after the second AZD1222 dose. The receptor's source is an adult who received the AZD1222 COVID-19 vaccine. The CDR3 DNA follows: TGCGCCAGCAGTCGGCCCAGGGCAGGATCCTACGAGCAGTACTTC. Amino acid sequence: CASSRPRAGSYEQYF.